This T cell receptor (beta chain) was captured by sequencing in a study of T cells in Graves' hyperthyroidism and ophthalmopathy (dated by TCRdb to about 2019). About the study as a whole: Peripheral blood was collected at initial diagnosis, before any treatment. A discovery cohort of around 100 patients, roughly 45 with Graves' ophthalmopathy and 55 to 60 with stable Graves' hyperthyroidism, was used to find distinguishing TCR V-J signatures. The paper describes TCR Vbeta CDR3 sequencing of more than 120 peripheral blood samples, made up of roughly 40 ophthalmopathy patients, roughly 72 hyperthyroidism patients and roughly 17 progressor patients. After blood sampling, hyperthyroidism patients were treated with methimazole at a starting dose of 30 mg daily, and ophthalmopathy patients were treated with high-dose intravenous methylprednisolone. Whether ophthalmopathy could be predicted prospectively was tested in an independent validation cohort made up of roughly 20 hyperthyroidism patients plus 17 patients who later progressed to ophthalmopathy. The 75 to 100 discovery patients were randomly divided into training and test sets at a 7:3 ratio. The study also compared thyroid tissue and blood T-cell repertoires from over 5 Graves' hyperthyroidism patients.

On the study overall, not on this receptor specifically: Sample size was not statistically predetermined, and investigators were not blinded to group allocation. In cross-validation, a model built on a 13 V-J signature told ophthalmopathy apart from stable hyperthyroidism with about 90% sensitivity and about 81% specificity, and in testing the same model reached 80%/75%. During validation, the model predicted progression to ophthalmopathy a median of approximately 6.5 months ahead of onset, with more than 55% sensitivity and 72% to 80% specificity. Most expanded thyroid clonotypes (frequency above 0.001) were also detected in blood, suggesting blood repertoires may reflect thyroid immune responses.

The TCR beta CDR3 regions were amplified from the RNA transcripts. The TCR CDR3 was subjected to a first round of RT-PCR using the HTBI primer set and the Qiagen OneStep RT-PCR kit. Libraries were constructed in a second round of multiplex PCR, after which size selection and purification were performed. Paired-end sequencing of the libraries was performed with 100 bp reads on an Illumina HiSeq2000. As for the authors' bioinformatics: SOAPnuke was used to process the raw data, throwing out any read that contained adapters or uncalled bases, had a mean Phred below 15, or lacked an exact constant-primer or identifier match. COPE v1.2.5 was used to merge high-quality paired reads, and clonotypes were defined as unique nucleotide sequences. MiTCR v1.1 was used to align clonotypes to the IMGT TRBV, TRBD and TRBJ reference segments. The analysis included only V-J combinations with a frequency above 0.0001, which together covered around 99% of the repertoires. The TCS score was defined as the ratio of F50 (clonal expansion) to E x V (chaos), calculated using BLOSUM62-based TCRdist between CDR3 peptides within each V-J. Welch's t-statistics and random forest reduced fewer than 600 V-J features to about 12, which were used in a naive Bayes classifier (R e1071). TCRdb passed the public sequencing reads through fastp at Q25 and MiXCR, retaining productive beta sequences. One record per CDR3 amino acid sequence lists the most common genes and DNA. Here the V and J calls rest on TCRdb's processing, not on the authors' analysis. Across this sample there are about 520,000 distinct CDR3 sequences, with about 24% seen only once. About 11% of the sample is in the top ten clones.

This clonotype occurred many times. Its target antigen remains unknown. The record has no base qualities; no much larger clone is one base away. Ophthalmopathy patients had moderately to severely active disease, Clinical Activity Score of at least 3, NOSPECS grade of at least 4, and duration under 3 months. Patients with uncontrolled infections, other autoimmune diseases, pregnancy or lactation were excluded. Diagnoses relied on clinical symptoms, serum thyroxine and TRAb, thyroid ultrasound and orbital computed tomography. PBMCs were separated from around 9.1 ml of fresh peripheral blood using Ficoll-Paque density gradient centrifugation. Total RNA was extracted using Trizol reagent, and RNA quality was assessed on an Agilent 2100 Bioanalyzer. Sequencing was performed on blood. This TCR was recovered from a woman aged 25 to 39 with Graves' ophthalmopathy.

The bases are TGCGCCAGCAGCCAAGATAAGTGGACAGACTATGGCTACACCTTC. Translated, this is CASSQDKWTDYGYTF. Recombination connected TRBV4-3 to TRBJ1-2; 6 matching bases give a weak D call of TRBD1. The germline V gene encodes CDR1 LGHNA and CDR2 YSLEER. The CDR3 goes from the cysteine to the phenylalanine over 15 residues. Only the CDR3 DNA stays, 45 bases, in frame from base 1. Deletion took 0 bases off V and 3 bases off J, with a span of 11 bases between the germline ends.